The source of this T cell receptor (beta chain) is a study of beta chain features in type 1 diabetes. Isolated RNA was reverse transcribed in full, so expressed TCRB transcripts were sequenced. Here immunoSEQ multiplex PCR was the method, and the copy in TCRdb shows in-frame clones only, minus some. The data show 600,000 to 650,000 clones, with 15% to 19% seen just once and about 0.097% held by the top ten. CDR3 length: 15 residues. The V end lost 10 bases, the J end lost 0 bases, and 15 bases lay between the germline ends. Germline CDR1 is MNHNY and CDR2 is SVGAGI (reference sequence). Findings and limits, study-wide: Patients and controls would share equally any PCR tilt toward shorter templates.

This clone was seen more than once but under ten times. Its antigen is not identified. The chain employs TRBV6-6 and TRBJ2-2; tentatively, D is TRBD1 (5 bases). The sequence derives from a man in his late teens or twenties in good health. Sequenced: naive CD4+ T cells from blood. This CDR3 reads CAILGLLANTGELFF. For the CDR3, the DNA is TGTGCCATTTTGGGGCTGCTCGCGAACACCGGGGAGCTGTTTTTT.